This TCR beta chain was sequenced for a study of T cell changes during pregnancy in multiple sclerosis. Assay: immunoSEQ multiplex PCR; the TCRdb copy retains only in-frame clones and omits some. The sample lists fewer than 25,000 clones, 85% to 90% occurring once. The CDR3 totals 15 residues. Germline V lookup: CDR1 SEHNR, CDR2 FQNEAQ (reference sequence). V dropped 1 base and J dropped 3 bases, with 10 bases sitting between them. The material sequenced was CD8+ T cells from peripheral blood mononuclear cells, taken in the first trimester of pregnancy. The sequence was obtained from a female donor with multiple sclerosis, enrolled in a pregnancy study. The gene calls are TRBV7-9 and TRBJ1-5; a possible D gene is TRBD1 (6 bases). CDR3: CASSLGDKHNQPQHF. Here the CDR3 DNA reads TGTGCCAGCAGCTTAGGGGACAAGCACAATCAGCCCCAGCATTTT.